This entry lists 20 T cell receptor beta chains sequenced from one sample in a study of shared clonotypes between healthy human individuals. Generated by immunoSEQ multiplex PCR, the TCRdb table keeps only in-frame clones and is missing some. The table records 950,000 to 1,300,000 clones, about 75% of them present only once. Material for sequencing was memory CD4+ T cells sorted from blood. Subset denoted: CD45RA-negative fraction. These receptor sequences come from a man aged 18 to 29 in good health.

This clone was detected a few times. The V call is TRBV19, the J call TRBJ2-1; D gene unclear. This CDR3 region has 15 residues. In germline, CDR1 is LNHDA, CDR2 SQIVND (reference sequence). V gave up 2 bases and J gave up 4 bases, with 12 bases separating them. CDR3 protein: CASSIRVSDYNEQFF. The CDR3 bases are TGTGCCAGTAGTATAAGGGTGTCAGATTACAATGAGCAGTTCTTC.

This clone appeared once. V is TRBV7-2 and J is TRBJ2-3; D not certain. Germline V gene sequence: CDR1 SGHTA, CDR2 FQGNSA. The germline V and J ends were trimmed by 5 bases and 3 bases, with 9 bases remaining between them. This CDR3 is built from 13 residues. This CDR3 is CASSHDLTDTQYF. The CDR3 bases are TGTGCCAGCAGCCATGATTTAACAGATACGCAGTATTTT.

The chain has TRBV6-1 and TRBJ1-4; TRBD1 is a possible D gene (6 bases). Trimming removed 2 bases at V and 3 bases at J, with 13 bases between. The CDR3 contains 16 residues. In germline, CDR1 is MNHNS, CDR2 SASEGT. The CDR3 DNA sequence: TGTGCCAGCAGTGAATTAAGGGGGGGCTCTAATGAAAAACTGTTTTTT. It is translated as CASSELRGGSNEKLFF.

The chain employs TRBV6-1 and TRBJ2-7; no definite D call. CDR3 size: 12 residues. V lost 5 bases and J 4 bases, leaving 9 bases between the germline ends. Germline V gives CDR1 MNHNS, CDR2 SASEGT. This CDR3 reads CASSLTAYEQYF. The CDR3 nucleotides are TGTGCCAGCAGTTTAACAGCTTACGAGCAGTACTTC.

The V and J genes are TRBV12-5 and TRBJ2-7; possible D gene TRBD2, 6 bases. V was clipped by 2 bases and J by 2 bases, with 16 bases between them. The CDR3 extends over 16 amino acids. The germline V gene encodes CDR1 LGHNT and CDR2 FRNRAP. The CDR3 nucleotides are TGTGCTAGTGGTTTGCTTCGGGGTAGCGGCACCTACGAGCAGTACTTC. Residues: CASGLLRGSGTYEQYF.

This clone was seen once. J is TRBJ2-3 and V is TRBV11-3; D uncertain. This CDR3 is built from 15 residues. V was clipped by 5 bases and J by 3 bases, with 15 bases between them. CDR1 is SGHNT and CDR2 is YENEEA in the germline V gene. The CDR3 is CASSREGQKTDTQYF. CDR3 bases: TGTGCCAGCAGCCGCGAAGGGCAGAAAACAGATACGCAGTATTTT.

This chain joins TRBV5-4 and TRBJ2-5; 9 bases agree with TRBD2. Trimming took 0 bases from V and 2 from J; bases not matched to a gene: 8. CDR1 and CDR2 from the germline V gene are SGHNT and YYREEE (reference sequence). There are 17 residues in the CDR3. The CDR3 here is CASSLGWQAGGQETQYF. The CDR3 bases are TGTGCCAGCAGCTTGGGTTGGCAAGCGGGGGGTCAAGAGACCCAGTACTTC. Complete variable domain (other parts from reference TRBV5-4 and TRBJ2-5): ETGVTQSPTHLIKTRGQQVTLRCSSQSGHNTVSWYQQALGQGPQFIFQYYREEENGRGNFPPRFSGLQFPNYSSELNVNALELDDSALYLCASSLGWQAGGQETQYFGPGTRLLVL.

The rearrangement joins TRBV7-2 to TRBJ2-7, with D tentatively TRBD1 or TRBD2 (5 bases each). Germline CDR1 SGHTA, CDR2 FQGNSA. The CDR3 covers 15 residues. V was clipped by 5 bases and J by 4 bases, with 18 bases between them. This CDR3 is CASSPPGPRAYEQYF. The CDR3 coding sequence is TGTGCCAGCAGCCCCCCGGGACCGCGGGCATACGAGCAGTACTTC.

The V and J genes are TRBV7-3 and TRBJ2-1, with TRBD2 identical over 14 bases. The germline V gene encodes CDR1 SGHTA and CDR2 FQGTGA. The trim removed 2 bases at V and 0 bases at J, leaving 0 bases unmatched. The CDR3 totals 17 residues. The chain's CDR3 is CASSLGTSGGSYNEQFF. The CDR3 DNA is TGTGCCAGCAGCTTAGGGACTAGCGGGGGCTCCTACAATGAGCAGTTCTTC.

J is TRBJ2-2 and V is TRBV9; the match to TRBD2 covers 9 bases. The germline gives CDR1 SGDLS, CDR2 YYNGEE. CDR3 size: 17 residues. V shed 2 bases and J 7 bases; nucleotides not matched to a gene: 12. DNA for the CDR3: TGTGCCAGCAGCGTGATGGGCGGCGGGAGGGCCAACGGGGAGCTGTTTTTT. It encodes CASSVMGGGRANGELFF.

The chain has TRBV9 and TRBJ2-7, with D possibly called TRBD1 or TRBD2 (5 bases each). The CDR3 sequence is 15 residues long. V was trimmed by 4 bases and J by 2 bases, leaving 16 bases between them. CDR1 and CDR2 from the germline V gene are SGDLS and YYNGEE. CDR3 protein: CASSPYEGETYEQYF. The CDR3 bases are TGTGCCAGCAGCCCCTACGAAGGGGAGACCTACGAGCAGTACTTC.

Comments on this clone: Other DNA sequences within the sample encode an identical CDR3. This chain uses TRBV7-9 with TRBJ2-5; D is unresolved. Trimming shortened V by 5 bases and J by 5 bases, and 6 bases separated the two germline ends. CDR3 length: 11 amino acids. The V gene's germline CDR1 is SEHNR and CDR2 FQNEAQ (reference sequence). CDR3 loop: CASSSRETQYF. The DNA of the CDR3 is TGTGCCAGCAGCAGTCGGGAGACCCAGTACTTC.

J is TRBJ1-3 and V is TRBV6-1; D not certain. Germline CDR1 is MNHNS and CDR2 is SASEGT. This CDR3 region has 15 residues. The V end lost 11 bases, the J end lost 3 bases, and 20 bases lay between the germline ends. The CDR3, as DNA: TGTGCCGCAGCAAAGCACATAGAAAGTGGAAACACCATATATTTT. It yields the protein CAAAKHIESGNTIYF.

The rearrangement uses TRBV6-5 and TRBJ1-4; 9 nucleotides agree with TRBD1. The CDR3 runs 15 residues. Looked up from germline, CDR1 is MNHEY and CDR2 is SVGAGI. Trimming cost V 2 bases and J 14 bases; bases outside gene matches: 12. The CDR3 coding sequence is TGTGCCAGCAGTTACCTACCGGGACAGGGTCAAAGGCTGTTTTTT. It yields the protein CASSYLPGQGQRLFF.

This clone was counted only a few times. The chain joins TRBV28 to TRBJ2-3; 11 bases agree with TRBD2. The CDR3 has 14 amino acids. CDR1 and CDR2 from the germline V gene are MDHEN and SYDVKM. V shed 4 bases, J shed 7 bases, and the junction held 4 bases outside the gene matches. CDR3 sequence (DNA): TGTGCCAGCAGTTCTAGCGGGGGGACTTATACGCAGTATTTT. This codes for CASSSSGGTYTQYF.

V and J are TRBV5-4 and TRBJ1-5; tentative D call: TRBD1 (5 bases). This CDR3 has 14 residues. Germline CDR1 and CDR2: SGHNT and YYREEE (reference sequence). Trimming cost V 3 bases and J 2 bases, with 9 bases left between them. CDR3 sequence: CASSWGGGNQPQHF. Here the CDR3 DNA reads TGTGCCAGCAGCTGGGGGGGTGGCAATCAGCCCCAGCATTTT.

The rearrangement links TRBV18 to TRBJ2-3; maybe TRBD1 (6 bases). The CDR3 extends over 14 amino acids. CDR1 and CDR2 from the germline V gene are KGHSH and LQKENI. V was cut by 6 bases and J by 3 bases, with 13 bases left in between. CDR3 loop: CASSRAGATDTQYF. CDR3 DNA sequence: TGTGCCAGCTCCCGGGCAGGGGCAACAGATACGCAGTATTTT.

The V gene is TRBV5-4, the J gene TRBJ2-1; 7 bases are shared with TRBD2. CDR1 and CDR2 from the germline V gene are SGHNT and YYREEE (reference sequence). V was pared by 4 bases and J by 8 bases, with 3 bases of the junction left unmatched. The CDR3 totals 12 residues. CDR3: CASSMTSYEQFF. For the CDR3, the DNA is TGTGCCAGCAGCATGACTAGCTATGAGCAGTTCTTC.

This chain links TRBV7-2 with TRBJ2-5; D is unclear. Germline V gene lookup returns CDR1 SGHTA and CDR2 FQGNSA. CDR3 length equals 17 residues. Trimming left V 1 base short and J 4 bases short, with 19 bases between. The CDR3, as DNA: TGTGCCAGCAGCTTAGAGGGCCGCTCATCCTCGGCAGAGACCCAGTACTTC. As protein: CASSLEGRSSSAETQYF.

The chain employs TRBV5-6 and TRBJ2-4; the D is unclear. Per the germline V gene, CDR1 is SGHDT and CDR2 is YYEEEE. The CDR3 has 15 residues. V gave up 0 bases and J gave up 0 bases, with 7 bases separating them. The CDR3 region is CASSLDYSAKNIQYF. The CDR3 DNA sequence: TGTGCCAGCAGCTTGGACTATTCAGCCAAAAACATTCAGTACTTC.